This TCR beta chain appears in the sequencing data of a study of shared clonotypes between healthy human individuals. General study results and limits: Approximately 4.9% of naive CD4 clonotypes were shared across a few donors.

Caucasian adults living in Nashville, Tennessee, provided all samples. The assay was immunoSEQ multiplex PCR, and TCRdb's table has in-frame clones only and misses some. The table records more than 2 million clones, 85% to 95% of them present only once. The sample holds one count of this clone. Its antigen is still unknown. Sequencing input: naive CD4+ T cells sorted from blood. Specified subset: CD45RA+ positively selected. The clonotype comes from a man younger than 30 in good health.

CDR3 amino acids: CAWRSDGAEQFF. The CDR3 DNA sequence: TGTGCCTGGAGATCGGACGGAGCTGAGCAGTTCTTC. The chain joins TRBV30 to TRBJ2-1; D is uncertain. V was trimmed by 3 bases and J by 9 bases, leaving 12 bases between them. The CDR3 length is 12 residues. Looked up from germline, CDR1 is GTSNPN and CDR2 is SVGIG (reference sequence).